This paragraph reports one T cell receptor beta chain. TCRdb's table, derived via immunoSEQ multiplex PCR, lists solely in-frame clones and lacks some. The sample lists approximately 360,000 clones; more than 75% were seen once. The germline V gene has CDR1 MGHRA and CDR2 YSYEKL. With V trimmed by 4 bases and J by 1 base, 7 bases remained unmatched. This CDR3 is 17 amino acids long. The study drew participants aged about 18 to 95 years from 24 US areas. This entry is derived from a study of blood T cell repertoires in COVID-19. Study at large: Resolution of symptoms, clearance, or two negative PCRs was present in recovered Cohort 3 donors. Nucleic acid was either cDNA or gDNA, and it came from T cells, B-cell-depleted T cells, or PBMCs. Sites in the United States, Italy and Spain provided acute and convalescent COVID-19 samples.

This rearrangement joins TRBV4-1 to TRBJ2-1; TRBD2 agrees at 10 bases. The clonotype originates from a man aged 40-49 years in a cohort exposed to, infected with or recovered from COVID-19 (not recorded which). Sequencing input: PBMCs or T cells enriched from blood (not recorded which). The CDR3, as DNA: TGCGCCAGCAGCCTCTACCTAGCGGGAGCGTCCTACAATGAGCAGTTCTTC. The encoded protein is CASSLYLAGASYNEQFF.